This T cell receptor (beta chain) was observed in a study of CD8+ T cells in alopecia areata. This clone was observed a handful of times. Its cognate antigen is unknown. The study, taken as a whole, reports: Higher clonality than in normal scalp was seen in lesional scalp, especially alopecia totalis/universalis.

Following extraction, RNA underwent reverse transcription to cDNA, which served as the sequencing template. TCRdb's table, derived via immunoSEQ multiplex PCR, lists solely in-frame clones and lacks some. Seen here are more than 11,000 clones, 45% to 60% observed once, and the top ten hold about a tenth. From alopecia areata patients, lesional scalp punch biopsies and peripheral blood were collected. The sequence was collected from a human donor with alopecia areata. This specimen was skin, taken at week 0.

The CDR3 loop reads CASSLVTGGEETQYF. The CDR3 DNA reads as TGTGCCAGCAGCTTAGTTACAGGGGGGGAGGAGACCCAGTACTTC. This chain links TRBV7-2 with TRBJ2-5; maybe TRBD1 (8 bases). Germline V gene sequence: CDR1 SGHTA, CDR2 FQGNSA. The CDR3 loop spans 15 amino acids. V was shortened by 1 base and J by 5 bases, with 14 bases between the two germline ends.